The 12 T cell receptor beta chains below were found in one sample sequenced in a study of cytotoxic CD8 clonotypes in ibrutinib-treated CLL. Method: immunoSEQ multiplex PCR; TCRdb's copy keeps in-frame clones and lacks some. The table lists over 100,000 clones, approximately 85% of them singletons, with about 1.9% in the top ten. The source was PBMCs, collected after 24 months of ibrutinib treatment. These receptor sequences come from a human donor with chronic lymphocytic leukemia.

This chain uses TRBV28 with TRBJ2-4; no firm D call. CDR1 is MDHEN, CDR2 SYDVKM, per germline. Trimming shortened V by 3 bases and J by 2 bases, and 8 bases separated the two germline ends. CDR3 length: 14 residues. CDR3 nucleotides: TGTGCCAGCAGTTTCCGGGTATCCAAAAACATTCAGTACTTC. It specifies CASSFRVSKNIQYF.

The rearrangement links TRBV9 to TRBJ1-2; D remains ambiguous. Germline assignment: CDR1 SGDLS and CDR2 YYNGEE. The CDR3 is made up of 13 amino acids. Deletions cut 4 bases from V and 0 bases from J, with 7 bases between. The chain's CDR3 is CASSFFANYGYTF. The DNA of the CDR3 is TGTGCCAGCAGCTTCTTTGCTAACTATGGCTACACCTTC.

The chain links TRBV28 to TRBJ1-3, with D hard to call. Trimming took off 6 bases at V and 6 bases at J, with 9 bases between the two ends. CDR1 and CDR2 (germline): MDHEN, SYDVKM. There are 12 residues in the CDR3. The CDR3 DNA is TGTGCCAGCAGCCTAGGAGAAAACACCATATATTTT. It is translated as CASSLGENTIYF. Variable domain in full (rest from reference TRBV28 and TRBJ1-3): DVKVTQSSRYLVKRTGEKVFLECVQDMDHENMFWYRQDPGLGLRLIYFSYDVKMKEKGDIPEGYSVSREKKERFSLILESASTNQTSMYLCASSLGENTIYFGEGSWLTVV.

J is TRBJ2-3 and V is TRBV27; maybe TRBD1 (5 bases). The CDR3 covers 14 residues. Looked up from germline, CDR1 is MNHEY and CDR2 is SMNVEV (reference sequence). Trimming left V 5 bases short and J 5 bases short, with 14 bases between. The CDR3 DNA follows: TGTGCCAGCAGTATTGGCAGGGAAGTAGATACGCAGTATTTT. It encodes CASSIGREVDTQYF.

This chain uses TRBV6-6 with TRBJ2-7, with D possibly being TRBD1 or TRBD2 (5 bases each). The ends were cut back, 4 bases at V and 7 bases at J, with 8 bases in the middle. The CDR3 length is 11 residues. Germline V gene sequence: CDR1 MNHNY, CDR2 SVGAGI (reference sequence). CDR3 amino acids: CASSSGGEQYF. CDR3 coding DNA: TGTGCCAGCAGTTCTGGGGGTGAGCAGTACTTC.

The rearrangement joins TRBV5-1 to TRBJ2-5; D gene uncertain. The germline V gene encodes CDR1 SGHRS and CDR2 YFSETQ. The CDR3 has 16 residues. V lost 0 bases to trimming and J lost 3 bases, with 15 bases between them. DNA of the CDR3: TGCGCCAGCAGCTTGGGTGCAGCCTCTATCAAAGAGACCCAGTACTTC. It translates to CASSLGAASIKETQYF.

This chain connects TRBV7-2 to TRBJ2-7; TRBD2 matches at 8 bases. The CDR3 is 15 amino acids. The germline CDR1 and CDR2 sequences are SGHTA and FQGNSA. V was pared by 1 base and J by 6 bases, with 8 bases of the junction left unmatched. CDR3 DNA sequence: TGTGCCAGCAGCTTAGTCGGGGGGGGTGCGGTCGAGCAGTACTTC. Amino acid sequence: CASSLVGGGAVEQYF. Variable domain in full (rest from reference TRBV7-2 and TRBJ2-7): GAGVSQSPSNKVTEKGKDVELRCDPISGHTALYWYRQSLGQGLEFLIYFQGNSAPDKSGLPSDRFSAERTGGSVSTLTIQRTQQEDSAVYLCASSLVGGGAVEQYFGPGTRLTVT.

The chain is built from TRBV27 and TRBJ1-2; tentatively, D is TRBD1 (5 bases). Trimming took off 1 base at V and 8 bases at J, with 17 bases between the two ends. CDR1 is MNHEY, CDR2 SMNVEV, per germline (reference sequence). This CDR3 is built from 15 residues. The CDR3 is CASSLYAREPFGYTF. In nucleotides, the CDR3 is TGTGCCAGCAGTTTATATGCCAGGGAACCTTTCGGCTACACCTTC.

This clone has a count of ten or more. J is TRBJ1-6 and V is TRBV30; no definite D call. The V gene's germline CDR1 is GTSNPN and CDR2 SVGIG (reference sequence). The V and J ends lost 2 bases and 5 bases respectively, with 10 bases between them. The CDR3 consists of 14 residues. The CDR3 DNA reads as TGTGCCTGGAGTTTGGCGGAGAATAATTCACCCCTCCACTTT. Its translation is CAWSLAENNSPLHF.

The chain has TRBV2 and TRBJ1-1; unclear D gene. The CDR3 extends over 15 amino acids. The germline gives CDR1 SNHLY, CDR2 FYNNEI. Trimming took 7 bases from V and 1 from J, leaving 16 bases between them. CDR3 amino acids: CASTREALSNTEAFF. The CDR3 DNA reads as TGTGCCAGCACCAGAGAGGCGCTCTCGAACACTGAAGCTTTCTTT.

V usage is TRBV7-9 and J usage is TRBJ2-1, with TRBD2 identical over 10 bases. CDR3 length equals 17 residues. The junction had 11 bases not matched to a gene; V was cut back by 1 base and J by 8 bases. The germline CDR1 and CDR2 sequences are SEHNR and FQNEAQ (reference sequence). The CDR3 reads CASSLGRSGRALDEQFF. CDR3 in DNA: TGTGCCAGCAGCTTAGGTCGCAGCGGGAGGGCCTTAGATGAGCAGTTCTTC.

This chain connects TRBV2 to TRBJ1-6, with a weak D call TRBD1 (6 bases). Between the trimmed V and J ends, which lost 6 bases and 6 bases, there was a span of 9 bases. CDR3 length: 13 amino acids. Germline values: CDR1 SNHLY, CDR2 FYNNEI. The DNA of the CDR3 is TGTGCCAGCAGGGACAGACCTAATTCACCCCTCCACTTT. This translates into CASRDRPNSPLHF. Based on the CDR3 plus reference TRBV2 and TRBJ1-6, the full variable domain is EPEVTQTPSHQVTQMGQEVILRCVPISNHLYFYWYRQILGQKVEFLVSFYNNEISEKSEIFDDQFSVERPDGSNFTLKIRSTKLEDSAMYFCASRDRPNSPLHFGNGTRLTVT.